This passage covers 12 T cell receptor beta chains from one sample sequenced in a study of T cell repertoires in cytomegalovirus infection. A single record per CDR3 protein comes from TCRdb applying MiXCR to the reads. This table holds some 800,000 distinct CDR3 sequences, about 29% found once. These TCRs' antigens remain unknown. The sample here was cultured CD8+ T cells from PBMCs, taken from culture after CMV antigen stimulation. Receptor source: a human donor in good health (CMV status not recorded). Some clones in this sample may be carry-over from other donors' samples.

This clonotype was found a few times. In DNA, the CDR3 is TGTGCCAGCAGCTTCGGGTATTTTGACTATGGCTACACCTTC. It yields the protein CASSFGYFDYGYTF. The chain uses TRBV27 and TRBJ1-2; D not certain. With 6 bases removed from V and 3 bases from J, the gap between germline ends came to 14 bases. The germline gives CDR1 MNHEY, CDR2 SMNVEV (reference sequence). The CDR3 consists of 14 residues.

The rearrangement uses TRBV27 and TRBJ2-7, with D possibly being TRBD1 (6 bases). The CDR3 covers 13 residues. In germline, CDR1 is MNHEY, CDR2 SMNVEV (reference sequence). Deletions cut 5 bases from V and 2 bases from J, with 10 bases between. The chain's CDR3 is CASSGTLTYEQYF. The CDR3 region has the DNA TGTGCCAGCAGTGGGACACTTACCTACGAGCAGTACTTC.

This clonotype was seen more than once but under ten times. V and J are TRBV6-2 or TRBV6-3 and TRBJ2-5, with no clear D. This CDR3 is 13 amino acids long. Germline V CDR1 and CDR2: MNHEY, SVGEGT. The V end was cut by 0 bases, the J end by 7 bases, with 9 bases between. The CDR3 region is CASSYSPKGTQYF. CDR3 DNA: TGTGCCAGCAGTTACTCGCCTAAGGGGACCCAGTACTTC.

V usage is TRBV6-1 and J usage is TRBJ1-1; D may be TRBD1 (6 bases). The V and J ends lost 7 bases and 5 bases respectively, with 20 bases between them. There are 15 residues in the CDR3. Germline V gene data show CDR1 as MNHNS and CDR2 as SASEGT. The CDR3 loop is CASTQEGHPGTEAFF. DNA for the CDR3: TGTGCCAGCACCCAAGAGGGACATCCAGGTACTGAAGCTTTCTTT.

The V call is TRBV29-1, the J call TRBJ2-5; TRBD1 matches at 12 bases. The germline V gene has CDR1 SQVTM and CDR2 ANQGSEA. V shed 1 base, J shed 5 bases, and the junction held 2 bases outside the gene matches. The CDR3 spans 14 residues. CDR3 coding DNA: TGCAGCGTTGAAGGGGGACAGGGGGCTGAGACCCAGTACTTC. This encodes CSVEGGQGAETQYF. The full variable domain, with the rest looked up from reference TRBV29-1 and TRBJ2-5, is SAVISQKPSRDICQRGTSLTIQCQVDSQVTMMFWYRQQPGQSLTLIATANQGSEATYESGFVIDKFPISRPNLTFSTLTVSNMSPEDSSIYLCSVEGGQGAETQYFGPGTRLLVL.

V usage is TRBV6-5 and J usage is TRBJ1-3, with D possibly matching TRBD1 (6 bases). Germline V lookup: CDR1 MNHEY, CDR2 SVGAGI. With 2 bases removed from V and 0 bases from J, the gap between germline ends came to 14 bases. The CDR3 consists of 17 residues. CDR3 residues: CASSYTTGRDSGNTIYF. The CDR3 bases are TGTGCCAGCAGTTACACGACAGGACGAGACTCTGGAAACACCATATATTTT.

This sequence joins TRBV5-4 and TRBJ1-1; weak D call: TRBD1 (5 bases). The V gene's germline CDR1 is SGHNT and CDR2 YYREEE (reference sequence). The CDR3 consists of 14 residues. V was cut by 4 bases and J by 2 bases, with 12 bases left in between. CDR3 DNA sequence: TGTGCCAGCAGCCCGGGACCGATCAACACTGAAGCTTTCTTT. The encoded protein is CASSPGPINTEAFF.

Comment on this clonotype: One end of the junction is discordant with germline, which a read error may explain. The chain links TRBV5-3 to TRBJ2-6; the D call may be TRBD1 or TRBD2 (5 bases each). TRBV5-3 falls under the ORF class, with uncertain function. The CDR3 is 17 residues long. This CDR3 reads CASSWDGFHSGANVLTF. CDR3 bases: TGTGCCAGCAGCTGGGACGGATTCCACTCTGGGGCCAACGTCCTGACTTTC.

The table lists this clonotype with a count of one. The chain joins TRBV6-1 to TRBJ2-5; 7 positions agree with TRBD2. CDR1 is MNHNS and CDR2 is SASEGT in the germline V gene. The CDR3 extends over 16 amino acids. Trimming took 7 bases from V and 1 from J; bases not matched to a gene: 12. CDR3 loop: CASTSRRGFAQETQYF. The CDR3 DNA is TGTGCCAGCACGAGTCGGCGGGGGTTCGCCCAAGAGACCCAGTACTTC.

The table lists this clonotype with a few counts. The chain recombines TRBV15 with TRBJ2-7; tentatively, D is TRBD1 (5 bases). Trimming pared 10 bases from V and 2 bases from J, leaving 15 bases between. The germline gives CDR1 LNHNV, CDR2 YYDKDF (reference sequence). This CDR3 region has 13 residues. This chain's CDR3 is CAILDDRTYEQYF. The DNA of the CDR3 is TGTGCCATCCTCGACGACAGAACCTACGAGCAGTACTTC.

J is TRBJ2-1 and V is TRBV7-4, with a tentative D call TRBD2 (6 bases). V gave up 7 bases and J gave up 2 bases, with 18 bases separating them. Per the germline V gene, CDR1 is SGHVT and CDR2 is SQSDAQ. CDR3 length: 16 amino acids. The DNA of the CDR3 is TGTGCCAGCACCGGGACTCTCGGGGCCCCCTACAATGAGCAGTTCTTC. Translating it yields CASTGTLGAPYNEQFF.

The CDR3: CASSLVTGPRRDTEAFF. In nucleotides, the CDR3 is TGTGCCAGCAGTTTAGTAACAGGGCCTCGGCGGGACACTGAAGCTTTCTTT. The chain employs TRBV12-3 or TRBV12-4 and TRBJ1-1; a weak D match, TRBD1 (6 bases). Trimming cost V 1 base and J 3 bases, with 18 bases left between them. CDR3 size: 17 residues.